Listed here are 30 T cell receptor beta chains from one sample, sequenced in a study of OX40 agonist ivuxolimab in advanced cancers. TCRdb keeps only in-frame clones here, not all; method: immunoSEQ multiplex PCR. The sample lists about 43,000 clones, 70% to 90% occurring once. Material: CD4+ or CD8+ T cells sorted from blood, obtained in a trial of the OX40 agonist ivuxolimab. Source of these receptors: an adult with an advanced solid tumor such as melanoma, head and neck, liver or kidney cancer.

This sequence joins TRBV27 and TRBJ1-1, with a weak D call TRBD1 (6 bases). CDR1 is MNHEY and CDR2 is SMNVEV in the germline V gene (reference sequence). The CDR3 has 14 amino acids. V was cut by 3 bases and J by 3 bases, with 11 bases left in between. DNA of the CDR3: TGTGCCAGCAGTTTGGGGGGGCAATACACTGAAGCTTTCTTT. As protein: CASSLGGQYTEAFF.

The genes are TRBV7-2 and TRBJ2-3, with 7 bases lining up with TRBD2. V was pared by 2 bases and J by 3 bases, with 5 bases of the junction left unmatched. CDR1 SGHTA and CDR2 FQGNSA come from the germline V gene. This CDR3 spans 15 amino acids. The CDR3 DNA reads as TGTGCCAGCAGCTTATCGTTCGGGAGGACAGATACGCAGTATTTT. Amino acid sequence: CASSLSFGRTDTQYF.

This rearrangement joins TRBV7-8 to TRBJ2-1, with 7 bases that match TRBD2. J was trimmed by 9 bases and V by 2 bases; bases with no gene match: 1. In germline, CDR1 is SGHVS, CDR2 FQNEAQ. CDR3 length: 12 residues. The DNA of the CDR3 is TGTGCCAGCAGCTTATCGGGAGGTGAGCAGTTCTTC. Translating it yields CASSLSGGEQFF.

The rearrangement uses TRBV7-9 and TRBJ2-7; a weak D match, TRBD2 (6 bases). The CDR3 covers 11 residues. The ends were cut back, 4 bases at V and 10 bases at J, with 11 bases in the middle. CDR1 and CDR2 from the germline V gene are SEHNR and FQNEAQ (reference sequence). Here the CDR3 DNA reads TGTGCCAGCAGCTCGCGGGACTTTCAGTACTTC. The encoded protein is CASSSRDFQYF.

The chain carries TRBV28 and TRBJ1-5, with D unresolved. CDR1 MDHEN and CDR2 SYDVKM come from the germline V gene. Trimming removed 10 bases from V and 2 bases from J, with 18 bases in between. The CDR3 contains 15 residues. The CDR3 nucleotides read TGTGCCACCCGAGAAAGGGAGTATGGCAATCAGCCCCAGCATTTT. Protein product: CATREREYGNQPQHF.

The rearrangement links TRBV5-1 to TRBJ1-1; D is ambiguous. Between the trimmed V and J ends, which lost 6 bases and 0 bases, there was a span of 9 bases. This CDR3 has 13 residues. The germline CDR1 and CDR2 sequences are SGHRS and YFSETQ. The CDR3 nucleotides read TGCGCCAGCACCCTGTCGATGAACACTGAAGCTTTCTTT. Its translation is CASTLSMNTEAFF.

The chain employs TRBV4-3 and TRBJ2-7; perhaps TRBD1 as D (5 bases). CDR1 and CDR2 (germline): LGHNA, YSLEER. V lost 0 bases and J lost 2, with 11 bases in between. The CDR3 totals 15 residues. The CDR3 here is CASSQEDSPTYEQYF. CDR3 nucleotides: TGCGCCAGCAGCCAAGAAGACAGTCCCACCTACGAGCAGTACTTC.

The chain employs TRBV9 and TRBJ2-7; TRBD1 is a possible D gene (6 bases). The CDR3 spans 14 residues. V was pared by 0 bases and J by 7 bases, with 14 bases between. Germline lookup yields CDR1 SGDLS and CDR2 YYNGEE. Here the CDR3 DNA reads TGTGCCAGCAGCGTAGAAGGGGGTAGAGAAGAGCAGTACTTC. Translating it yields CASSVEGGREEQYF. The whole variable domain, filled in from reference TRBV9 and TRBJ2-7, reads DSGVTQTPKHLITATGQRVTLRCSPRSGDLSVYWYQQSLDQGLQFLIQYYNGEERAKGNILERFSAQQFPDLHSELNLSSLELGDSALYFCASSVEGGREEQYFGPGTRLTVT.

The chain uses TRBV5-1 and TRBJ2-2; D is unclear. The V end lost 7 bases, the J end lost 1 base, and 5 bases lay between the germline ends. Germline V gene sequence: CDR1 SGHRS, CDR2 YFSETQ. This CDR3 is built from 12 residues. This chain's CDR3 is CASERNTGELFF. The CDR3 coding sequence is TGCGCCAGCGAGAGGAACACCGGGGAGCTGTTTTTT.

This clone was seen only once. The J gene is TRBJ2-5, the V gene TRBV11-1; weak D call: TRBD2 (6 bases). The V end lost 6 bases, the J end lost 4 bases, and 6 bases lay between the germline ends. Per germline, CDR1 SGHAT and CDR2 FQDESV (reference sequence). The CDR3 extends over 11 amino acids. CDR3 protein: CASRLAETQYF. CDR3 nucleotide sequence: TGTGCCAGCAGACTAGCAGAGACCCAGTACTTC.

The rearrangement uses TRBV5-4 and TRBJ1-2; 10 nucleotides line up with TRBD1. J gave up 5 bases and V 9 bases, and 4 bases lay outside the gene matches. This CDR3 comprises 12 residues. Germline loops: CDR1 SGHNT, CDR2 YYREEE (reference sequence). The CDR3 bases are TGTGCCACCCGGACAGGGGGATATGGCTACACCTTC. This codes for CATRTGGYGYTF.

This clone has just a few counts. CDR3 in DNA: TGTGCCAGCAGTATAATGGGACATTCACCCCTCCACTTT. This encodes CASSIMGHSPLHF. The rearrangement joins TRBV27 to TRBJ1-6; D perhaps matches TRBD1 (5 bases). The germline CDR1 and CDR2 sequences are MNHEY and SMNVEV (reference sequence). The ends were cut back, 5 bases at V and 8 bases at J, with 10 bases in the middle. The CDR3 is 13 amino acids.

This rearrangement joins TRBV4-1 to TRBJ2-1; the D gene is possibly TRBD2 (6 bases). CDR1 MGHRA and CDR2 YSYEKL come from the germline V gene. This CDR3 contains 15 residues. Trimming stripped 4 bases from V and 1 base from J, with 11 bases between. CDR3 nucleotide sequence: TGCGCCAGCAGCCCGTTAGCGGATTCCTACAATGAGCAGTTCTTC. Protein: CASSPLADSYNEQFF.

This chain joins TRBV6-5 and TRBJ2-5, with D possibly called TRBD1 or TRBD2 (7 bases each). CDR1 is MNHEY, CDR2 SVGAGI, per germline. V was trimmed by 7 bases and J by 5 bases, leaving 17 bases between them. The CDR3 sequence is 14 residues long. CDR3: CASTQGGTAETQYF. For the CDR3, the DNA is TGTGCCAGCACCCAGGGGGGGACTGCTGAGACCCAGTACTTC.

The genes are TRBV9 and TRBJ2-4, with 7 bases fitting TRBD1. The CDR3 has 14 residues. CDR1 and CDR2 (germline): SGDLS, YYNGEE. V was clipped by 2 bases and J by 2 bases; unmatched bases: 1. In DNA form, the CDR3 reads TGTGCCAGCAGCGTGACAGGGTCCAAAAACATTCAGTACTTC. This translates into CASSVTGSKNIQYF.

The chain carries TRBV4-3 and TRBJ1-5; TRBD1 is a possible D gene (6 bases). V lost 1 base and J 7 bases, leaving 17 bases between the germline ends. The CDR3 consists of 16 residues. Germline V gene data show CDR1 as LGHNA and CDR2 as YSLEER. This CDR3 is CASSQGYQGLGQPQHF. For the CDR3, the DNA is TGCGCCAGCAGCCAAGGGTATCAGGGGCTCGGGCAGCCCCAGCATTTT.

The rearrangement links TRBV4-2 to TRBJ2-1; the match to TRBD2 covers 10 bases. Germline V gene sequence: CDR1 LGHNA, CDR2 YNFKEQ. This CDR3 region has 17 residues. Unmatched junction bases numbered 7, after V lost 3 bases and J lost 2 bases. The CDR3 reads CASSQVISGGPYNEQFF. Written as DNA, the CDR3 is TGTGCCAGCAGCCAGGTTATTAGCGGGGGGCCCTACAATGAGCAGTTCTTC.

The count of this clone is one. The rearrangement links TRBV28 to TRBJ2-1; D not certain. V lost 10 bases, J lost 0 bases, and 13 bases lay in between. This CDR3 comprises 14 residues. Germline V gives CDR1 MDHEN, CDR2 SYDVKM. CDR3 sequence reads: CATKFAHSYNEQFF. Written as DNA, the CDR3 is TGTGCCACCAAATTCGCCCACTCCTACAATGAGCAGTTCTTC.

In its sample, this clone was seen once. The genes are TRBV25-1 and TRBJ1-1; perhaps TRBD1 as D (5 bases). In germline, CDR1 is MGHDK, CDR2 SYGVNS. The CDR3 consists of 14 residues. Deletions cut 6 bases from V and 4 bases from J, with 15 bases between. The CDR3 loop is CASSLKFGGTEAFF. CDR3 sequence (DNA): TGTGCCAGCAGCCTAAAGTTCGGGGGCACTGAAGCTTTCTTT.

This chain uses TRBV7-9 with TRBJ2-5, with TRBD2 matching 11 bases. Germline CDR1 is SEHNR and CDR2 is FQNEAQ (reference sequence). The V gene end was trimmed by 5 bases and the J gene end by 5 bases; junction bases not matched to a gene: 7. The CDR3 has 15 residues. The CDR3 spells CASSLRLAGNETQYF. CDR3 nucleotides: TGTGCCAGCAGCCTTAGACTAGCGGGAAACGAGACCCAGTACTTC.

Turning to this clone: One junction end does not reproduce the germline sequence, and a read error may be involved. The J gene is TRBJ2-3, the V gene TRBV20-1; D is undetermined. The CDR3 extends over 11 amino acids. CDR1 and CDR2 from the germline V gene are DFQATT and SNEGSKA (reference sequence). The CDR3 sequence: CSARGPGGLYF. As DNA, the CDR3 is TGCAGTGCGAGAGGTCCAGGTGGCTTGTATTTT.

The rearrangement links TRBV19 to TRBJ2-1; D is undetermined. Trimming took 4 bases from V and 2 from J, leaving 12 bases between them. In germline, CDR1 is LNHDA, CDR2 SQIVND (reference sequence). This CDR3 contains 15 residues. The CDR3 here is CASSTLTRPYNEQFF. CDR3 coding DNA: TGTGCCAGTAGTACCCTCACACGCCCCTACAATGAGCAGTTCTTC. Full variable domain (remainder filled in from reference TRBV19 and TRBJ2-1): DGGITQSPKYLFRKEGQNVTLSCEQNLNHDAMYWYRQDPGQGLRLIYYSQIVNDFQKGDIAEGYSVSREKKESFPLTVTSAQKNPTAFYLCASSTLTRPYNEQFFGPGTRLTVL.

This chain uses TRBV19 with TRBJ2-1; 12 bases map to TRBD2. Unmatched junction bases numbered 6, after V lost 1 base and J lost 5 bases. Germline V gene sequence: CDR1 LNHDA, CDR2 SQIVND (reference sequence). This CDR3 spans 17 amino acids. The CDR3 DNA sequence: TGTGCCAGTAGTATAGTCCTGACTAGCGGGAGAGACAATGAGCAGTTCTTC. Amino acids: CASSIVLTSGRDNEQFF.

The J gene is TRBJ2-2, the V gene TRBV28; D gene ambiguous. Per the germline V gene, CDR1 is MDHEN and CDR2 is SYDVKM. The CDR3 extends over 13 amino acids. Deletions cut 6 bases from V and 5 bases from J, with 10 bases between. CDR3 loop: CASSPPRTGELFF. Written as DNA, the CDR3 is TGTGCCAGCAGCCCTCCGAGGACCGGGGAGCTGTTTTTT.

The chain links TRBV4-1 to TRBJ2-7; TRBD2 is a possible D gene (5 bases). CDR1 and CDR2 (germline): MGHRA, YSYEKL. Between the trimmed V and J ends, which lost 1 base and 5 bases, there was a span of 9 bases. This CDR3 spans 13 amino acids. DNA of the CDR3: TGCGCCAGCAGCCAAGTGGGAGCGGACGAGCAGTACTTC. It is translated as CASSQVGADEQYF.

This chain joins TRBV5-4 and TRBJ1-6; 7 bases fit TRBD1. CDR1 and CDR2 from the germline V gene are SGHNT and YYREEE (reference sequence). V was pared by 2 bases and J by 7 bases, with 3 bases of the junction left unmatched. This CDR3 has 14 residues. The CDR3 DNA reads TGTGCCAGCAGCTTTACAGGGGACAATTCACCCCTCCACTTT. The encoded protein is CASSFTGDNSPLHF.

V and J are TRBV6-1 and TRBJ2-3, with 7 positions matching TRBD2. This CDR3 is built from 15 residues. Germline trimming cut 4 bases from V and 2 bases from J; bases unmatched to any gene: 6. Germline CDR1 is MNHNS and CDR2 is SASEGT. CDR3 region: CASSGLLADTDTQYF. CDR3 sequence (DNA): TGTGCCAGCAGTGGTCTGCTAGCGGACACAGATACGCAGTATTTT.

This chain connects TRBV5-8 to TRBJ1-3; D uncertain. CDR3 length: 15 residues. Trimming stripped 4 bases from V and 0 bases from J, with 11 bases between. CDR1 SGHTS and CDR2 YDEGEE come from the germline V gene. CDR3 region: CASSPTRSSGNTIYF. CDR3 DNA: TGTGCCAGCAGCCCCACACGGAGCTCTGGAAACACCATATATTTT.

This chain uses TRBV6-1 with TRBJ2-5; a possible D gene is TRBD2 (6 bases). Trimming pared 0 bases from V and 4 bases from J, leaving 12 bases between. CDR3 size: 15 residues. CDR1 and CDR2 (germline): MNHNS, SASEGT. The CDR3 protein is CASSEAGALAETQYF. As DNA, the CDR3 is TGTGCCAGCAGTGAAGCAGGGGCACTAGCAGAGACCCAGTACTTC.

This clone was seen a handful of times. The gene calls are TRBV5-1 and TRBJ2-7, with 9 bases lining up with TRBD1. Germline assignment: CDR1 SGHRS and CDR2 YFSETQ. V was pared by 0 bases and J by 5 bases, with 6 bases of the junction left unmatched. The CDR3 totals 15 residues. This CDR3 reads CASSLEGQGMDEQYF. The CDR3 coding sequence is TGCGCCAGCAGCTTGGAAGGACAGGGGATGGACGAGCAGTACTTC.